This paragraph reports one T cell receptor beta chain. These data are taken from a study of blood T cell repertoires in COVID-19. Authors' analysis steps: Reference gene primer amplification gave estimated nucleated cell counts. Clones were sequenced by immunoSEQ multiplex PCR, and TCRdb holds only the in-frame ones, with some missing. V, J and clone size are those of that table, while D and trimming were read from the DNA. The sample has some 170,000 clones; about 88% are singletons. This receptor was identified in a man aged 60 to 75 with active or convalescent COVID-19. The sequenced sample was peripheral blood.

CDR3 protein: CASSLSIGRAMDQPQHF. The CDR3 DNA sequence: TGTGCCAGCAGTTTATCGATAGGGCGGGCCATGGATCAGCCCCAGCATTTT. The chain carries TRBV27 and TRBJ1-5; D is undetermined. The V end lost 0 bases, the J end lost 5 bases, and 17 bases lay between the germline ends. The CDR3 spans 17 residues. The V gene's germline CDR1 is MNHEY and CDR2 SMNVEV (reference sequence).